This T cell receptor beta chain comes out of a study of lymphopenia after photon versus proton radiotherapy. TCRdb keeps only in-frame clones here, not all; method: immunoSEQ multiplex PCR. Found here are about 55,000 clones, roughly 83% of them singletons; the top ten hold approximately 2%. Study-wide results and caveats: Better survival with proton therapy was suggested as possible, not demonstrated. Proton therapy kept repertoires fairly stable, unlike photons, which gained effector/memory cells. After the lymphocyte nadir, photon-treated repertoires showed oligoclonal expansion, especially of CD8+ Temra cells.

Of note for this clone: What it binds is unknown.

The source is a man between 60 and 75 years old with pancreatic cancer. The starting material was peripheral blood, obtained from a patient treated with proton-based radiotherapy.

The DNA for the CDR3 is TGTGCCAGCAGGACAGTTGCTGGGGCCAACGTCCTGACTTTC. Translation: CASRTVAGANVLTF. V is TRBV28 and J is TRBJ2-6; TRBD1 is a possible D gene (5 bases). Germline loops: CDR1 MDHEN, CDR2 SYDVKM. The CDR3 contains 14 residues. The V end lost 6 bases, the J end lost 2 bases, and 8 bases lay between the germline ends.